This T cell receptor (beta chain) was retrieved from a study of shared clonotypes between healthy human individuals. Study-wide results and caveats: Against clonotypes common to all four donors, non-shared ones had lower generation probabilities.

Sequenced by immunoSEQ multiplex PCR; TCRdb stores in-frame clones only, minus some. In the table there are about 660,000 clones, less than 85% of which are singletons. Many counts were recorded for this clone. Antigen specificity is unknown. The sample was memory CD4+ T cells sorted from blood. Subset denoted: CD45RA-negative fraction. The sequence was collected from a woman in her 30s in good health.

The CDR3 DNA sequence: TGTGCCAGTAGTGAACCAGGGACTTCCACGCAGTATTTT. It encodes CASSEPGTSTQYF. The gene calls are TRBV19 and TRBJ2-3; TRBD2 might be the D (6 bases). Trimming removed 5 bases from V and 9 bases from J, with 15 bases in between. The CDR3 is made up of 13 amino acids. Germline CDR1 and CDR2: LNHDA and SQIVND (reference sequence). Drawing the rest from reference TRBV19 and TRBJ2-3, the complete variable domain is DGGITQSPKYLFRKEGQNVTLSCEQNLNHDAMYWYRQDPGQGLRLIYYSQIVNDFQKGDIAEGYSVSREKKESFPLTVTSAQKNPTAFYLCASSEPGTSTQYFGPGTRLTVL.